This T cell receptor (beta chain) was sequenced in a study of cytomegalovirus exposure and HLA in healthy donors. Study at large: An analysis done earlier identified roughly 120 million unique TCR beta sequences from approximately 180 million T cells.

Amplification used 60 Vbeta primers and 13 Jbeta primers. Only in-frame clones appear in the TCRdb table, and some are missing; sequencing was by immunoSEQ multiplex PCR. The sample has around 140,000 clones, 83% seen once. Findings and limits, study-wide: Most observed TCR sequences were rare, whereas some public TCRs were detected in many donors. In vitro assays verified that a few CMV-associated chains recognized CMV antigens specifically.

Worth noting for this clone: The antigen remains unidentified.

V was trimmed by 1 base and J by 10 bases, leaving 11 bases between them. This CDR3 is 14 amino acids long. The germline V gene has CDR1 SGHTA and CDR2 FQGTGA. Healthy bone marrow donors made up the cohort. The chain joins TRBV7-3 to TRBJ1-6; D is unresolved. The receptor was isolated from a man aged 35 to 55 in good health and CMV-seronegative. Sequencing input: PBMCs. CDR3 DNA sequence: TGTGCCAGCAGCTTAATGGCGGCCGGGTCACCCCTCCACTTT. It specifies CASSLMAAGSPLHF.